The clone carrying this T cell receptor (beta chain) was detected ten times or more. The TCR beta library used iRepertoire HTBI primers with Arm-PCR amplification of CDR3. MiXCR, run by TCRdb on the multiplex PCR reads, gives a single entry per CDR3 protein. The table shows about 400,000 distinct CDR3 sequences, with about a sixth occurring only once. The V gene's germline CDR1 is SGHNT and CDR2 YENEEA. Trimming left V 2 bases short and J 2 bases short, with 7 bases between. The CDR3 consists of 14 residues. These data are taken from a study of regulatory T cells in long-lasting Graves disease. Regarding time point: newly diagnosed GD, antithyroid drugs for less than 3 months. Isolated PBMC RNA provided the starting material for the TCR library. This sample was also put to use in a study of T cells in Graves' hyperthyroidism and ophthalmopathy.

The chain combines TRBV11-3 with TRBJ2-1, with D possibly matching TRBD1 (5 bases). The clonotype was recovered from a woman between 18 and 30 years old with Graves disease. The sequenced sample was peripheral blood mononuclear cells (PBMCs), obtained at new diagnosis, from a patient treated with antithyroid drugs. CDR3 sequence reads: CASSLSGTYNEQFF. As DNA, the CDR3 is TGTGCCAGCAGCTTATCAGGGACCTACAATGAGCAGTTCTTC. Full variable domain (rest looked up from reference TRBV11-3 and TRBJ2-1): EAGVVQSPRYKIIEKKQPVAFWCNPISGHNTLYWYLQNLGQGPELLIRYENEEAVDDSQLPKDRFSAERLKGVDSTLKIQPAELGDSAVYLCASSLSGTYNEQFFGPGTRLTVL.